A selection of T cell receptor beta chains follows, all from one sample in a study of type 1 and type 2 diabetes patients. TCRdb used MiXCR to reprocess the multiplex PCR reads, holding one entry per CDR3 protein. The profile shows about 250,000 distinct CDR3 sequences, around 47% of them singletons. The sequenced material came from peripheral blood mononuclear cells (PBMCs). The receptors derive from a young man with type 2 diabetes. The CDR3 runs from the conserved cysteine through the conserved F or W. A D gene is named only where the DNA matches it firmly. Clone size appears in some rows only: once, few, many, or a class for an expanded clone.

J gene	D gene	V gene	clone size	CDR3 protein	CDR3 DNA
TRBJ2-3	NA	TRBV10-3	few	CAISEHRLAGGLDTQYF	TGTGCCATCAGTGAGCACCGACTCGCGGGTGGATTAGATACGCAGTATTTT
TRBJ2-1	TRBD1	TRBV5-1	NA	CASSGTDYNEQFF	TGCGCCAGCAGCGGGACAGACTACAATGAGCAGTTCTTC
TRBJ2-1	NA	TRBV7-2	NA	CAISAADGSSYNEQFF	TGTGCCATCAGTGCCGCGGACGGGAGCTCCTACAATGAGCAGTTCTTC
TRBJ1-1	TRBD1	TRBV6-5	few	CASSWGTVNTEAFF	TGTGCCAGCAGCTGGGGGACAGTGAACACTGAAGCTTTCTTT
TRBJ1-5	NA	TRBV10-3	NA	CASSYGPGTANQPQHF	TGTGCCAGCAGTTACGGCCCCGGGACGGCCAATCAGCCCCAGCATTTT
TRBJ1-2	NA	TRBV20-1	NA	CSGGQGDGYTF	TGCAGTGGTGGCCAGGGCGACGGCTACACCTTC
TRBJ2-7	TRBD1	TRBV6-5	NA	CASSYSRQGHYEQYF	TGTGCCAGCAGTTACTCGAGACAGGGCCACTACGAGCAGTACTTC
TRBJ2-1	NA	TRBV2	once	CASKSSGYNEQFF	TGTGCCAGCAAAAGCTCAGGGTACAATGAGCAGTTCTTC
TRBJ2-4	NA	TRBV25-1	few	CASSDVGSSNIQYF	TGTGCCAGCAGTGACGTGGGATCTTCAAACATTCAGTACTTC
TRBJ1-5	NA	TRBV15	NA	CATSRDVPGPNQPQHF	TGTGCCACCAGCAGAGATGTACCGGGCCCCAATCAGCCCCAGCATTTT
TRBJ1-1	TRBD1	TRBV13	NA	CAISLDRATEAFF	TGTGCCATCAGCCTGGACAGGGCTACTGAAGCTTTCTTT
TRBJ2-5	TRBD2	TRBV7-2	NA	CASSFVAGEYQETQYF	TGTGCCAGCAGCTTCGTAGCGGGGGAGTACCAAGAGACCCAGTACTTC
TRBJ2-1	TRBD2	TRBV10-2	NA	CASSVAGAGDEQFF	TGCGCCAGCAGTGTGGCGGGTGCGGGGGATGAGCAGTTCTTC
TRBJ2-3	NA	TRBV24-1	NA	CATSRDNSDTQYF	TGTGCCACCAGTCGGGACAACTCAGATACGCAGTATTTT
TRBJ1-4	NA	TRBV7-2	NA	CASSFPGYNEKLFF	TGTGCCAGCAGCTTTCCAGGCTACAATGAAAAACTGTTTTTT
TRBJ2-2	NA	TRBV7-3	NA	CASSGRGQPNTGELFF	TGTGCCAGCAGTGGTCGCGGACAGCCCAACACCGGGGAGCTGTTTTTT
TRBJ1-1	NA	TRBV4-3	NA	CASSRGGVPVMRTENTEAFF	TGCGCCAGCAGCCGAGGTGGCGTCCCTGTAATGAGGACAGAAAACACTGAAGCTTTCTTT
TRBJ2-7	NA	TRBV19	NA	CASSIGAFYEQYF	TGTGCCAGTAGTATAGGCGCCTTTTACGAGCAGTACTTC
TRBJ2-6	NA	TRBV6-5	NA	CASSSSGRRVGANVLTF	TGTGCCAGCAGTTCATCGGGACGGAGGGTCGGGGCCAACGTCCTGACTTTC
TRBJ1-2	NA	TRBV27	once	CARDYERHYGYTF	TGTGCCAGGGACTATGAGAGGCACTATGGCTACACCTTC
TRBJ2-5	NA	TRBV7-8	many	CASSFGGETQYF	TGTGCCAGCAGCTTTGGGGGGGAGACCCAGTACTTC
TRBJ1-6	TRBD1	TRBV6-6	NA	CAISESRGTTGASPLHF	TGTGCCATCAGTGAGTCGAGAGGAACGACAGGGGCTTCACCCCTCCACTTT
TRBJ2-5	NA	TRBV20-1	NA	CSASLAPQETQYF	TGCAGTGCTAGTCTAGCCCCTCAAGAGACCCAGTACTTC
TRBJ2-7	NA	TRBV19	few	CASSNLRVIQGTYEQYF	TGTGCCAGTAGTAACCTCAGAGTGATTCAGGGGACTTACGAGCAGTACTTC
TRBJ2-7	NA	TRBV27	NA	CASSLSSGWIYEQYF	TGTGCCAGCAGTTTATCGTCGGGATGGATCTACGAGCAGTACTTC
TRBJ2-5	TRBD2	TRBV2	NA	CASSVWSGGAETQYF	TGTGCCAGCAGTGTTTGGAGCGGGGGGGCGGAGACCCAGTACTTC
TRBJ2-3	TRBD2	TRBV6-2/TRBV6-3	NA	CASSDGREFTDTQYF	TGTGCCAGCAGTGACGGGCGGGAGTTCACAGATACGCAGTATTTT
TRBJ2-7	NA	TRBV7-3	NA	CASSRVTSRYSEQYF	TGTGCCAGCAGCCGTGTGACTAGTCGCTATAGCGAGCAGTACTTC
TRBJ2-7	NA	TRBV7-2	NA	CASNPQATRFYEQYF	TGTGCCAGCAACCCACAGGCGACCCGCTTTTACGAGCAGTACTTC
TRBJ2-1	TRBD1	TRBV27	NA	CASSLPGGNYNEQFF	TGTGCCAGCAGCCTACCAGGGGGTAACTACAATGAGCAGTTCTTC
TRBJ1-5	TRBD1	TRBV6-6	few	CASSYSTGSQPQHF	TGTGCCAGCAGTTACTCGACAGGGTCTCAGCCCCAGCATTTT
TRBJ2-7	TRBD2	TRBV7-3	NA	CASSPRPLLAGEGEQYF	TGTGCCAGCAGCCCCAGGCCCCTGCTAGCGGGAGAGGGCGAGCAGTACTTC
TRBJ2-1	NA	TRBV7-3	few	CASSFYLWNEQFF	TGTGCCAGCAGCTTCTACCTCTGGAATGAGCAGTTCTTC
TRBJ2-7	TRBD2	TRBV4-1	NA	CASSQGAPGGPSYEQYF	TGCGCCAGCAGCCAAGGGGCTCCGGGGGGGCCTTCCTACGAGCAGTACTTC
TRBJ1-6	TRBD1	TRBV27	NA	CASSARQGMYSPLHF	TGTGCCAGCAGTGCCCGACAGGGAATGTACTCACCCCTCCACTTT
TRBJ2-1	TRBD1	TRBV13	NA	CASSIRDRGDNEQFF	TGTGCCAGCAGCATCCGGGACAGGGGGGACAATGAGCAGTTCTTC
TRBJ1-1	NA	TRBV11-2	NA	CASSRITGTPEAFF	TGTGCCAGCAGCAGAATCACCGGGACTCCGGAAGCTTTCTTT